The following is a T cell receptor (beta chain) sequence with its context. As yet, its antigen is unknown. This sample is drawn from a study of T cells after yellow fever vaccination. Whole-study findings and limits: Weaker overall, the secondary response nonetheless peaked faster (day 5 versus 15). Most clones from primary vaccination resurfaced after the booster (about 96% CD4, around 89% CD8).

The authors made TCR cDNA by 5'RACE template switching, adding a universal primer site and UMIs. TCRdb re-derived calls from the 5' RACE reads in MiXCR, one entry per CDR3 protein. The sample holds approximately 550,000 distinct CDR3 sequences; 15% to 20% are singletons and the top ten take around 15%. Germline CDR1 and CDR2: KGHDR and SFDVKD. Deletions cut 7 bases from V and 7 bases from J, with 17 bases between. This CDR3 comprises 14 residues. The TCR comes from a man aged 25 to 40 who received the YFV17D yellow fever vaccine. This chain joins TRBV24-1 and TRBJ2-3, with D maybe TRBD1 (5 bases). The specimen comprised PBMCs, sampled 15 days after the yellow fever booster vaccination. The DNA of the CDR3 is TGTGCCACCAGCCCCGGTCAGGGTCTGAATACGCAGTATTTT. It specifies CATSPGQGLNTQYF.